This TCR beta chain emerged from a study of blood T cell repertoires in COVID-19. The protocol was immunoSEQ multiplex PCR, while the TCRdb copy is restricted to in-frame clones and leaves out a portion. The repertoire holds about 210,000 clones, with roughly 86% as singletons. This CDR3 has 15 residues. The trim removed 3 bases at V and 5 bases at J, leaving 4 bases unmatched. CDR1 LNHDA and CDR2 SQIVND come from the germline V gene (reference sequence). The sample taken for sequencing was peripheral blood. This TCR was sampled from a middle-aged woman with acute or convalescent COVID-19. The rearrangement uses TRBV19 and TRBJ1-1; 12 nucleotides line up with TRBD1. The chain's CDR3 is CASSMGTGGGTEAFF. The CDR3 DNA sequence: TGTGCCAGTAGTATGGGGACAGGGGGCGGAACTGAAGCTTTCTTT.